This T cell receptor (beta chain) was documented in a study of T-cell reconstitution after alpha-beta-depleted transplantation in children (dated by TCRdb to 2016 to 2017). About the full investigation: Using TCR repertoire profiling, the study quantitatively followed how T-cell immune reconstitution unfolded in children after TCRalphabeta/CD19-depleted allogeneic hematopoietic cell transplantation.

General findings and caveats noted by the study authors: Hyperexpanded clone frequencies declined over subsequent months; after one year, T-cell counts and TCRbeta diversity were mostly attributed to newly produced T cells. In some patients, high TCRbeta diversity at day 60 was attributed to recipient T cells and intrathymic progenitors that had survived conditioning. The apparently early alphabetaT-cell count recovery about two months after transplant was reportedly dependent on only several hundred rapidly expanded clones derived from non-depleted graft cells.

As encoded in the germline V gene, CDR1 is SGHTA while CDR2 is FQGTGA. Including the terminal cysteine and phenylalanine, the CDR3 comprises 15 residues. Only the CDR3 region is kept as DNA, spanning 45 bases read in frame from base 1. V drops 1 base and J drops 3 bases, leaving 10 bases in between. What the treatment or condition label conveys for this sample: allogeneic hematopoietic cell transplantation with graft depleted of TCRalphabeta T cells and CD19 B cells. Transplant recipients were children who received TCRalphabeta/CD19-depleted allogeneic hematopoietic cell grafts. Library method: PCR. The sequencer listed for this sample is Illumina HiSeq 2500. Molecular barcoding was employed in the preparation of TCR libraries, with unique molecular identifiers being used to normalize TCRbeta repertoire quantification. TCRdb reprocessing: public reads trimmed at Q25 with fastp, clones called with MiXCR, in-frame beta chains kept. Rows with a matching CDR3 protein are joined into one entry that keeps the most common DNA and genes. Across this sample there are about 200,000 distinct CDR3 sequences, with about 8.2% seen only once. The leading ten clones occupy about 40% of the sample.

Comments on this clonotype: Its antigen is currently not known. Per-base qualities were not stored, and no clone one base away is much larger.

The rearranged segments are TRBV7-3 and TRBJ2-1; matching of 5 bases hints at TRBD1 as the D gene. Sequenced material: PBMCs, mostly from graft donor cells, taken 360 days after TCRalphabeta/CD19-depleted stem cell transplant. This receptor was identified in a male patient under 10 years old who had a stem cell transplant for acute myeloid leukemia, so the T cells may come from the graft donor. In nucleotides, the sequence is TGTGCCAGCAGCTTAATTGGTCAGGGCTACAATGAGCAGTTCTTC. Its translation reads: CASSLIGQGYNEQFF.